This entry is about one T cell receptor beta chain. Its antigen is still unknown. These data originate in a study of cytomegalovirus exposure and HLA in healthy donors. Notes on the study in general: Rare sequences made up most TCRs, while some public TCRs were found in many donors. Researchers reported that a few CMV-associated chains were confirmed in vitro as CMV antigen-specific. Subsequent analysis revealed that first-cohort TCR clusters tended to co-occur in the approximately 120 validation repertoires.

The CDR3 sequence is 13 residues long. V lost 5 bases, J lost 3 bases, and 10 bases lay in between. Germline V lookup: CDR1 SEHNR, CDR2 FQNEAQ (reference sequence). The repertoire was sequenced with immunoSEQ multiplex PCR; TCRdb's copy has only in-frame clones and lacks some. This table holds some 68,000 clones, around 97% found once. The rearrangement joins TRBV7-9 to TRBJ1-2; D is perhaps TRBD1 (6 bases). Sequenced: PBMCs. This receptor was identified in a man younger than 35 in good health and CMV-seronegative. The CDR3 reads CASSRDTDYGYTF. The CDR3 DNA reads as TGTGCCAGCAGCAGGGACACCGACTATGGCTACACCTTC.